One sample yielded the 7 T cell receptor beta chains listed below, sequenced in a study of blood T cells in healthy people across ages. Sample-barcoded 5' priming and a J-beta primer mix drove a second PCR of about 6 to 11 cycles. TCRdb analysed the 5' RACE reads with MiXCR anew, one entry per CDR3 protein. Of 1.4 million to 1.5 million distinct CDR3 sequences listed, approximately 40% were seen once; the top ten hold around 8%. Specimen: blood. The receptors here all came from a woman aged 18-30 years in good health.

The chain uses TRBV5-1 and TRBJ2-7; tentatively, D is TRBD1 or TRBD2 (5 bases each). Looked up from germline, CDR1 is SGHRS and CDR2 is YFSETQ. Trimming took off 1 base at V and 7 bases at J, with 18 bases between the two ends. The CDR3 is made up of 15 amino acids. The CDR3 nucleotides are TGCGCCAGCAGCTTGTCGGTCAGGGAGATGGGAGAGCAGTACTTC. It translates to CASSLSVREMGEQYF.

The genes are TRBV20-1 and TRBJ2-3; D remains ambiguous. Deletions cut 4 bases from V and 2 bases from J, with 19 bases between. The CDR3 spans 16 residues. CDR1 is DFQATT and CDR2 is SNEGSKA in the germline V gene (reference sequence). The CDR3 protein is CSAIPQLGPTTDTQYF. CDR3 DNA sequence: TGCAGTGCTATTCCCCAGCTGGGCCCTACCACAGATACGCAGTATTTT.

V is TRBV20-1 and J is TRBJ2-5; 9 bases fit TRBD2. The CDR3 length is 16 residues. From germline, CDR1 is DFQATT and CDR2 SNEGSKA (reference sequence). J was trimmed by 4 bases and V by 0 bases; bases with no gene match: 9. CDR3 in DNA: TGCAGTGCTAGAGATTTGGCGGGAGGGTTCGTAGAGACCCAGTACTTC. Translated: CSARDLAGGFVETQYF.

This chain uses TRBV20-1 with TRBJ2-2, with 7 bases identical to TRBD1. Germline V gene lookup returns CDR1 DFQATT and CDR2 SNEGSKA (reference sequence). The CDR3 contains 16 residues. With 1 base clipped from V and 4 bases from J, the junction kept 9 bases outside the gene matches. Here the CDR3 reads CSARGSAGGVTGELFF. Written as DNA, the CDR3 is TGCAGTGCTAGAGGGTCGGCAGGGGGTGTCACCGGGGAGCTGTTTTTT.

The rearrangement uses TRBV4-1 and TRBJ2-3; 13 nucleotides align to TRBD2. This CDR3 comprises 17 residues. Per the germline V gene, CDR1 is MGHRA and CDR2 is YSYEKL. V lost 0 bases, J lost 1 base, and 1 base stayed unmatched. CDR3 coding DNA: TGCGCCAGCAGCCAAGATGGGACTAGCGGGGGCACAGATACGCAGTATTTT. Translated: CASSQDGTSGGTDTQYF.

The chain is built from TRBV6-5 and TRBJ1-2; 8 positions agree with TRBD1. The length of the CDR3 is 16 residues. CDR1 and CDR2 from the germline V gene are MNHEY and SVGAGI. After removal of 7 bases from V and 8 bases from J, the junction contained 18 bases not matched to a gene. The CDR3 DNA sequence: TGTGCCAGCATGGGGTGGAAGGCAGGGGGCAGGTGCGGCTACACCTTC. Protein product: CASMGWKAGGRCGYTF.

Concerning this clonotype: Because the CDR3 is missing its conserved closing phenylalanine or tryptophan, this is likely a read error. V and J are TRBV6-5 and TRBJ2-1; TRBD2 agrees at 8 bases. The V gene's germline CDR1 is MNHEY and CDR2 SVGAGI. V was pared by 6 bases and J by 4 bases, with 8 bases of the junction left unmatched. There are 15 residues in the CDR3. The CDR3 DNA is TGTGCCAGCAGCGGGCTGGCGGGGGGTTACAATGAGCAGTTCTTA. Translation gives CASSGLAGGYNEQFL.